These 6 T cell receptor beta chains originate from one sample sequenced in a study of OX40 agonist ivuxolimab in advanced cancers. The library was produced with the immunoSEQ multiplex PCR assay. TCRdb stores this immuneACCESS table with in-frame sequences only. Part of the clones is absent; in the studies checked, under half of the shortfall reflects unresolved V genes, and no reason is known for the rest. This sample is represented by about 73,000 clones; roughly 90% of them were singletons. 10% of the sample is taken by the ten largest. Sequencing was performed on CD4+ or CD8+ T cells sorted from blood, taken in a trial of the OX40 agonist ivuxolimab. The source of these receptors is an adult with an advanced solid tumor such as melanoma, head and neck, liver or kidney cancer.

The rearrangement uses TRBV7-6 and TRBJ2-5, with D maybe TRBD2 (6 bases). The CDR3 length is 15 residues. Per the germline V gene, CDR1 is SGHVS and CDR2 is FNYEAQ. V gave up 1 base and J gave up 4 bases, with 13 bases separating them. CDR3 coding DNA: TGTGCCAGCAGCTTAGAAAGGCAGGGAGGAGAGACCCAGTACTTC. This sequence encodes CASSLERQGGETQYF.

This chain connects TRBV7-3 to TRBJ1-1; D not certain. Germline V gene data show CDR1 as SGHTA and CDR2 as FQGTGA. CDR3 size: 15 residues. V shed 1 base and J shed 0 bases, with 9 bases lying between them. The CDR3 here is CASSLNGGVNTEAFF. The CDR3 nucleotides read TGTGCCAGCAGCTTAAACGGCGGCGTGAACACTGAAGCTTTCTTT. Full variable domain (outside the CDR3, taken from reference TRBV7-3 and TRBJ1-1): GAGVSQTPSNKVTEKGKYVELRCDPISGHTALYWYRQSLGQGPEFLIYFQGTGAADDSGLPNDRFFAVRPEGSVSTLKIQRTERGDSAVYLCASSLNGGVNTEAFFGQGTRLTVV.

This clone showed up just once. The rearrangement joins TRBV7-6 to TRBJ1-1, with D maybe TRBD1 (5 bases). The V gene's germline CDR1 is SGHVS and CDR2 FNYEAQ. This CDR3 has 12 amino acids. The V and J ends lost 5 bases and 4 bases respectively, with 8 bases between them. CDR3 residues: CASSRDVTEAFF. The CDR3 DNA sequence: TGTGCCAGCAGCCGGGACGTCACTGAAGCTTTCTTT.

The V and J genes are TRBV7-9 and TRBJ2-7; perhaps D is TRBD1 or TRBD2 (5 bases each). This CDR3 comprises 12 residues. Trimming removed 4 bases at V and 6 bases at J, with 10 bases between. Germline values: CDR1 SEHNR, CDR2 FQNEAQ (reference sequence). CDR3 in DNA: TGTGCCAGCAGCTCATTGAGGGGCGAGCAGTACTTC. It specifies CASSSLRGEQYF. The whole variable domain, remainder taken from reference TRBV7-9 and TRBJ2-7, is DTGVSQNPRHKITKRGQNVTFRCDPISEHNRLYWYRQTLGQGPEFLTYFQNEAQLEKSRLLSDRFSAERPKGSFSTLEIQRTEQGDSAMYLCASSSLRGEQYFGPGTRLTVT.

V gene TRBV7-6 combines with J gene TRBJ1-1; D uncertain. CDR3 length equals 14 residues. Germline CDR1 reads SGHVS; CDR2 reads FNYEAQ. The V end lost 1 base, the J end lost 3 bases, and 9 bases lay between the germline ends. The CDR3 DNA is TGTGCCAGCAGCTTAGTGGGTAGCGACACTGAAGCTTTCTTT. Encoded protein: CASSLVGSDTEAFF.

V gene TRBV6-1 combines with J gene TRBJ2-7, with D unresolved. V was shortened by 4 bases and J by 7 bases, with 8 bases between the two germline ends. Looked up from germline, CDR1 is MNHNS and CDR2 is SASEGT. This CDR3 is 11 amino acids long. This CDR3 reads CASSGGREQYF. The CDR3 bases are TGTGCCAGCAGTGGTGGCAGGGAGCAGTACTTC.